Shown below are 17 T cell receptor beta chains from a single sample sequenced in a study of T cell responses to AZD1222 COVID-19 vaccine. This table comes from immunoSEQ multiplex PCR, and its TCRdb copy is limited to in-frame clones, with some not included. This repertoire shows 130,000 to 150,000 clones, approximately 85% found once; its top ten account for around 5%. The input for sequencing was peripheral blood, taken 28 days after the second dose of the MenACWY control vaccine. The receptor source for this set is an adult who received the MenACWY meningococcal vaccine as a control.

The V call is TRBV6-5, the J call TRBJ1-6; D is unclear. Germline CDR1 is MNHEY and CDR2 is SVGAGI. Trimming removed 2 bases from V and 8 bases from J, with 10 bases in between. The CDR3 spans 14 residues. The CDR3: CASSYDPRDSPLHF. The CDR3 nucleotides are TGTGCCAGCAGTTACGACCCGAGGGATTCACCCCTCCACTTT.

The chain carries TRBV21-1 and TRBJ1-6. TRBV21-1 is tagged as a pseudogene. This CDR3 region has 16 residues. The CDR3, as DNA: TGTGCCAGCAGCAAACGCCGGGCTCCACTTAATTCACCCCTCCACTTT. This gives the protein CASSKRRAPLNSPLHF.

The V gene is TRBV19, the J gene TRBJ1-5; D not certain. V was trimmed by 3 bases and J by 2 bases, leaving 11 bases between them. The CDR3 is made up of 15 amino acids. From germline, CDR1 is LNHDA and CDR2 SQIVND (reference sequence). The CDR3 DNA reads as TGTGCCAGTAGTATTATAAACTTCGGCAATCAGCCCCAGCATTTT. This encodes CASSIINFGNQPQHF.

DNA for the CDR3: TGCGCCAGCAGCATTGGACAGGGGGCCAATGAGCAGTTCTTC. Protein: CASSIGQGANEQFF. This chain connects TRBV5-1 to TRBJ2-1; 11 positions match TRBD1. This CDR3 is built from 14 residues. The V gene's germline CDR1 is SGHRS and CDR2 YFSETQ. Losses at the gene ends were 4 bases for V and 6 bases for J; bases not matched to a gene: 3.

The rearrangement joins TRBV6-6 to TRBJ1-5; D remains ambiguous. CDR1 is MNHNY, CDR2 SVGAGI, per germline (reference sequence). This CDR3 is built from 15 residues. The V and J ends lost 4 bases and 0 bases respectively, with 10 bases between them. The CDR3 here is CASSFDGNSNQPQHF. The CDR3, as DNA: TGTGCCAGCAGTTTCGACGGCAATAGCAATCAGCCCCAGCATTTT.

The V call is TRBV7-8, the J call TRBJ2-7, with no clear D. The CDR3 is 16 amino acids. Trimming stripped 0 bases from V and 2 bases from J, with 14 bases between. Per germline, CDR1 SGHVS and CDR2 FQNEAQ. The CDR3 coding sequence is TGTGCCAGCAGCTTAGCGCCCCGCAATGCAGCCTACGAGCAGTACTTC. Encoded protein: CASSLAPRNAAYEQYF.

The chain uses TRBV7-9 and TRBJ2-7; maybe TRBD1 (6 bases). Trimming pared 5 bases from V and 1 base from J, leaving 15 bases between. The CDR3 length is 15 residues. Per germline, CDR1 SEHNR and CDR2 FQNEAQ (reference sequence). The CDR3 DNA sequence: TGTGCCAGCAGCCCTACAGGGTCCCTTTCCTACGAGCAGTACTTC. This encodes CASSPTGSLSYEQYF.

The rearrangement links TRBV7-9 to TRBJ2-7, with D uncertain. The CDR3 sequence is 14 residues long. V was pared by 1 base and J by 2 bases, with 9 bases between. Per the germline V gene, CDR1 is SEHNR and CDR2 is FQNEAQ (reference sequence). The CDR3 sequence is CASSLEDNAYEQYF. CDR3 DNA sequence: TGTGCCAGCAGCTTAGAAGACAACGCCTACGAGCAGTACTTC.

The rearrangement links TRBV14 to TRBJ1-2; D gene ambiguous. Per germline, CDR1 SGHDN and CDR2 FVKESK. The CDR3 is made up of 16 amino acids. Trimming removed 3 bases from V and 3 bases from J, with 17 bases in between. CDR3 in amino acids: CASSHRSGVGDYGYTF. The CDR3 DNA follows: TGTGCCAGCAGCCATCGAAGTGGGGTGGGCGACTATGGCTACACCTTC.

This chain joins TRBV5-1 and TRBJ1-2; D possibly corresponds to TRBD1 (5 bases). This CDR3 spans 14 amino acids. The V gene lost 8 bases and the J gene lost 6 bases, with 20 bases spanning the gap. CDR1 and CDR2 from the germline V gene are SGHRS and YFSETQ. CDR3 residues: CASRPSTAINGYTF. CDR3 DNA: TGCGCCAGTAGACCGTCGACAGCCATTAATGGCTACACCTTC.

The CDR3 is CASSWDSSYEQYF. CDR3 sequence (DNA): TGTGCCAGCAGTTGGGACAGCTCCTACGAGCAGTACTTC. This chain links TRBV12-3 or TRBV12-4 with TRBJ2-7; 7 bases agree with TRBD1. The V gene end was trimmed by 4 bases and the J gene end by 0 bases; junction bases not matched to a gene: 0. This CDR3 has 13 residues.

This sequence joins TRBV7-8 and TRBJ1-6; the D gene is possibly TRBD1 (5 bases). The germline gives CDR1 SGHVS, CDR2 FQNEAQ. V was shortened by 4 bases and J by 9 bases, with 19 bases between the two germline ends. The CDR3 contains 16 residues. The CDR3 DNA reads as TGTGCCAGCAGCTCTCATCGGAGGGGAGGGAGTTCACCCCTCCACTTT. This translates into CASSSHRRGGSSPLHF.

The V gene is TRBV6-7, the J gene TRBJ2-7; D unresolved. TRBV6-7 is an ORF; its function is uncertain. The CDR3 is made up of 13 amino acids. V shed 2 bases and J shed 5 bases, with 10 bases lying between them. CDR3 amino acids: CASSYHPVHEQYF. Here the CDR3 DNA reads TGTGCCAGCAGTTACCATCCTGTTCACGAGCAGTACTTC.

This clone was recorded a few times. The chain joins TRBV2 to TRBJ1-1; D ambiguous. This CDR3 has 11 residues. Trimming removed 4 bases from V and 6 bases from J, with 6 bases in between. CDR1 SNHLY and CDR2 FYNNEI come from the germline V gene. The CDR3 is CASSVRSEAFF. CDR3 bases: TGTGCCAGCAGTGTTCGGTCTGAAGCTTTCTTT.

The genes are TRBV27 and TRBJ2-1; TRBD1 agrees at 10 bases. Trimming removed 3 bases from V and 7 bases from J; junction bases left unmatched: 6. The germline CDR1 and CDR2 sequences are MNHEY and SMNVEV (reference sequence). This CDR3 comprises 15 residues. This chain's CDR3 is CASSFPRTGGNEQFF. The CDR3 DNA follows: TGTGCCAGCAGTTTCCCCCGGACAGGGGGGAATGAGCAGTTCTTC.

In its sample, this clone was seen a few times. V is TRBV27 and J is TRBJ1-1; no reliable D call. Germline V gene sequence: CDR1 MNHEY, CDR2 SMNVEV (reference sequence). Trimming left V 0 bases short and J 5 bases short, with 7 bases between. The CDR3 length is 13 residues. The CDR3 DNA is TGTGCCAGCAGTTTATCTGGGTTGACTGAAGCTTTCTTT. This translates into CASSLSGLTEAFF.

The V call is TRBV7-2, the J call TRBJ1-1; D is ambiguous. Germline lookup yields CDR1 SGHTA and CDR2 FQGNSA. CDR3 length: 13 residues. V lost 8 bases and J 5 bases, leaving 15 bases between the germline ends. In DNA, the CDR3 is TGTGCCAGCCTCGTCAGTCGGGAGACTGAAGCTTTCTTT. Its protein is CASLVSRETEAFF.